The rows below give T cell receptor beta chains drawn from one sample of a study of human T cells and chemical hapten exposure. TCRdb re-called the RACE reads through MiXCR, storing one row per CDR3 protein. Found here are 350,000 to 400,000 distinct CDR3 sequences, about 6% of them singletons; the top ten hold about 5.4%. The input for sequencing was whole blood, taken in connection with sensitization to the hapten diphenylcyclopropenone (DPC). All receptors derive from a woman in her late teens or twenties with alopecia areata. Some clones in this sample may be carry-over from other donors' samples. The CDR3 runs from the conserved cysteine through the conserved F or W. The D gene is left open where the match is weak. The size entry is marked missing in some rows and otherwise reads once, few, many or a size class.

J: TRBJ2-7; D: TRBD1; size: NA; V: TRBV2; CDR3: CASSLGWTGRNHF; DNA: TGTGCCAGCAGTTTAGGTTGGACAGGGCGGAATCATTTC
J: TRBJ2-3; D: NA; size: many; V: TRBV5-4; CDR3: CASSPYTDVLTDTQYF; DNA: TGTGCCAGCAGCCCCTATACCGACGTCCTCACAGATACGCAGTATTTT
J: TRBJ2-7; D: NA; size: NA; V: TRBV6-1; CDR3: CASSDGATYEQYF; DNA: TGTGCCAGCAGTGACGGGGCCACATACGAGCAGTACTTC
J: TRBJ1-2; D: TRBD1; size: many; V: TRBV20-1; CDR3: CSAVGQADGYTF; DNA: TGCAGTGCGGTGGGACAGGCCGATGGCTACACCTTC
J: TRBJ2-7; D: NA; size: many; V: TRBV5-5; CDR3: CASSFLPGNEQYF; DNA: TGTGCCAGCAGCTTTCTGCCCGGGAACGAGCAGTACTTC
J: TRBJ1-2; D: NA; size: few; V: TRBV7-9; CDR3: CASSLDSVYGYTF; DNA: TGTGCCAGCAGCCTCGACAGCGTCTATGGCTACACCTTC
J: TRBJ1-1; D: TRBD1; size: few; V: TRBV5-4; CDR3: CASRRTGVSTEAFF; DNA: TGTGCCAGCAGGAGGACAGGGGTAAGCACTGAAGCTTTCTTT
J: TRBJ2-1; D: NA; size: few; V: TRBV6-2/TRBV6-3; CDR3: CASSYSIQGFNEQFF; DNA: TGTGCCAGCAGTTACAGTATCCAGGGCTTTAATGAGCAGTTCTTC
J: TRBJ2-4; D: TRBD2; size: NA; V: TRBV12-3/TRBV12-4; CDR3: CASSEHRGGLKNIQYF; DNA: TGTGCCAGCAGTGAACATCGGGGGGGTCTCAAAAACATTCAGTACTTC
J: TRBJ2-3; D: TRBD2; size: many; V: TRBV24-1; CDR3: CATSDSRTSGVTDTQYF; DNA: TGTGCCACCAGTGATTCCCGGACTAGCGGGGTTACAGATACGCAGTATTTT
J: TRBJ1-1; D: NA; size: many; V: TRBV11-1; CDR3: CATRNGWGNTEAFF; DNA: TGTGCCACTAGGAACGGATGGGGGAACACTGAAGCTTTCTTT
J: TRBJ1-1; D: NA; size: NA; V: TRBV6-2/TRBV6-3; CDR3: CASSYSSVTEAFF; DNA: TGTGCCAGCAGTTACTCTTCGGTCACTGAAGCTTTCTTT
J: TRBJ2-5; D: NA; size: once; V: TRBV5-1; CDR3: CTSSLEGLGETQYF; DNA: TGCACCAGCAGCTTGGAAGGTCTCGGAGAGACCCAGTACTTC
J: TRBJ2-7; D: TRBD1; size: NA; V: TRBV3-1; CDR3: CASRTFGDRGAYYEQYF; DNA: TGTGCCAGCAGAACCTTCGGAGACAGGGGAGCCTACTACGAGCAGTACTTC
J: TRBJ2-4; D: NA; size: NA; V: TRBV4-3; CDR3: CASSQDSKNIQYF; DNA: TGCGCCAGCAGCCAAGATTCCAAAAACATTCAGTACTTC
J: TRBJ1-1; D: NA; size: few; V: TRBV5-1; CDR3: CASATGNMNTEAFF; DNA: TGCGCCAGCGCGACCGGGAACATGAACACTGAAGCTTTCTTT
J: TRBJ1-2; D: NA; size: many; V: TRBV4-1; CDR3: CASSQVRLRVYGYTF; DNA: TGCGCCAGCAGCCAAGTACGGTTGCGAGTCTATGGCTACACCTTC
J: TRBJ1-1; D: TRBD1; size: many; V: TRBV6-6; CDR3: CASNDRGALNTEAFF; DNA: TGTGCCAGCAACGACAGGGGAGCTTTGAACACTGAAGCTTTCTTT
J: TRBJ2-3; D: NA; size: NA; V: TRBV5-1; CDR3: CASSLSLRTDTQYF; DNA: TGCGCCAGCAGCTTGTCTCTAAGGACAGATACGCAGTATTTT
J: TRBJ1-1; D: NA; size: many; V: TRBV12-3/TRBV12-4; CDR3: CASSFGAPEAFF; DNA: TGTGCCAGCAGTTTTGGGGCACCTGAAGCTTTCTTT
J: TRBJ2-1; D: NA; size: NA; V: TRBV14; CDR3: CASSQERLASYNEQFF; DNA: TGTGCCAGCAGCCAAGAACGGCTCGCGTCCTACAATGAGCAGTTCTTC
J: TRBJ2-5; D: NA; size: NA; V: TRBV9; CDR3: CASSGGAFKETQYF; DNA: TGTGCCAGCAGCGGGGGGGCCTTCAAAGAGACCCAGTACTTC
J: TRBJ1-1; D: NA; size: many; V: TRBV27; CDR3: CASSSARIDRPNTEAFF; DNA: TGTGCCAGCAGTTCCGCAAGAATCGACAGGCCGAACACTGAAGCTTTCTTT
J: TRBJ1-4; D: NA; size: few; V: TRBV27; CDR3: CASSWGGGSEKLFF; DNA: TGTGCCAGCAGTTGGGGGGGCGGAAGTGAAAAACTGTTTTTT
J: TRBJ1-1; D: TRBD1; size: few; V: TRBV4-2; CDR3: CASSQVRQGKRVLIDEAFF; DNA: TGTGCCAGCAGCCAAGTCCGACAGGGAAAGCGGGTCCTCATCGATGAAGCTTTCTTT
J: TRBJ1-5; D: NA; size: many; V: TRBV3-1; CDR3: CASSPDRLGNSNQPQHF; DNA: TGTGCCAGCAGCCCGGACCGTTTGGGAAATAGCAATCAGCCCCAGCATTTT
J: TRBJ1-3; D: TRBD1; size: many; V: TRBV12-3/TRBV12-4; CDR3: CASSSRRGPRSGNTIYF; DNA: TGTGCCAGCAGTTCCCGGAGGGGGCCCCGGTCTGGAAACACCATATATTTT
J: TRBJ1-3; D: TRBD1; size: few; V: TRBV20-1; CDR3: CSASLTGGDGNTIYF; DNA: TGCAGTGCTTCACTAACAGGGGGCGACGGAAACACCATATATTTT
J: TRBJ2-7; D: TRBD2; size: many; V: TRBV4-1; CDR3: CASSEPGLAREQYF; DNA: TGCGCCAGCAGCGAACCGGGACTAGCGAGAGAGCAGTACTTC
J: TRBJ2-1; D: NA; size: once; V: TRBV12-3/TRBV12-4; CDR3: CASMLWQSSYNEQFF; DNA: TGTGCCAGCATGCTGTGGCAGAGCTCCTACAATGAGCAGTTCTTC
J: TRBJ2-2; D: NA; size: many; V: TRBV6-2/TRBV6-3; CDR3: CASSYARGLNTGELFF; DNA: TGTGCCAGCAGTTACGCCAGGGGCCTGAACACCGGGGAGCTGTTTTTT
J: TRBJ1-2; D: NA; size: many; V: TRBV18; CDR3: CASSPPRVMTLYGYTF; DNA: TGTGCCAGCTCACCACCGAGGGTAATGACCCTCTATGGCTACACCTTC
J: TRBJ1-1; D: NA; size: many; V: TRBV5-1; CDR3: CASSLDAGLEAFF; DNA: TGCGCCAGCAGCTTGGATGCGGGTCTCGAGGCTTTCTTT
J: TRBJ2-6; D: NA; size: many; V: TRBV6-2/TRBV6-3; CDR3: CASSYRAGSSGANVLTF; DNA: TGTGCCAGCAGTTACAGGGCAGGAAGCTCTGGGGCCAACGTCCTGACTTTC
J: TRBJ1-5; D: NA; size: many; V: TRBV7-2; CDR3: CASSLEGEQPQHF; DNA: TGTGCCAGCAGCTTAGAGGGCGAGCAGCCCCAGCATTTT
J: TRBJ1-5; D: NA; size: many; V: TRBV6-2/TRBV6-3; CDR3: CASSSFQGDNQPQHF; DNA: TGTGCCAGCAGTTCCTTCCAGGGAGATAATCAGCCCCAGCATTTT
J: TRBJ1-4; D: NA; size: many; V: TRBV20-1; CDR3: CSAIRDGEKLFF; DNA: TGCAGTGCTATCCGGGACGGCGAAAAACTGTTTTTT
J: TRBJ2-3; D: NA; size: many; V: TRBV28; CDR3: CASSQGATDTQYF; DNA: TGTGCCAGCAGCCAAGGGGCCACCGATACGCAGTATTTT
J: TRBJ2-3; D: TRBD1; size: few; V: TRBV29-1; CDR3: CSVAPRGRADTQYF; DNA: TGCAGCGTTGCGCCCAGGGGGCGTGCAGATACGCAGTATTTT
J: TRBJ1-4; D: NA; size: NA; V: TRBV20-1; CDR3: CSARGEKLFF; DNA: TGCAGTGCTAGGGGGGAAAAACTGTTTTTT
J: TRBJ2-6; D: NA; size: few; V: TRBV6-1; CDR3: CASSEPPDSSGANVLTF; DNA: TGTGCCAGCAGTGAACCCCCGGACAGTTCTGGGGCCAACGTCCTGACTTTC
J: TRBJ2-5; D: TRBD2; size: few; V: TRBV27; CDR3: CASSPPGLAVETQYF; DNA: TGTGCCAGCAGTCCACCGGGACTAGCGGTAGAGACCCAGTACTTC
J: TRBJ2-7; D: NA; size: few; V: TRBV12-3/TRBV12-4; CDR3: CASSFGDMYEQYF; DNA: TGTGCCAGCAGTTTCGGGGACATGTACGAGCAGTACTTC
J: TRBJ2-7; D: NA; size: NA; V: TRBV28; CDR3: CASSVLRGAYEQYF; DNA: TGTGCCAGCAGTGTACTCAGGGGCGCCTACGAGCAGTACTTC
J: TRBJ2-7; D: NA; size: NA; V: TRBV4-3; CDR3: CASSQDKGAYEQYF; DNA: TGCGCCAGCAGCCAAGATAAGGGGGCCTACGAGCAGTACTTC
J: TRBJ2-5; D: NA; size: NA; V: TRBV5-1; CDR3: CASSSQGIETQYF; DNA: TGCGCCAGCAGCTCCCAGGGGATTGAGACCCAGTACTTC
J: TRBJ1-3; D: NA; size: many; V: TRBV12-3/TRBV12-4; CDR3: CASRASSGNTIYF; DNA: TGTGCCAGCAGGGCCAGCTCTGGAAACACCATATATTTT
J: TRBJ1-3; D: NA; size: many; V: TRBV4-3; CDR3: CASSLSIRDASFPLSGNTIYF; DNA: TGCGCCAGCAGCCTGTCCATCCGGGACGCGTCTTTCCCTCTCTCTGGAAACACCATATATTTT
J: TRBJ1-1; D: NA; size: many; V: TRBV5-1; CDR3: CASSLGDNTEAFF; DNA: TGCGCCAGCAGCTTGGGGGACAACACTGAAGCTTTCTTT
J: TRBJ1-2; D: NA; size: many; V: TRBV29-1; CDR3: CSVGSGTTGRPYGYTF; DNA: TGCAGCGTTGGTAGCGGGACTACAGGGAGACCCTATGGCTACACCTTC
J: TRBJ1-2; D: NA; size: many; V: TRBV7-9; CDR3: CASSTGVLSYGYTF; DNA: TGTGCCAGCAGTACGGGAGTTCTATCCTATGGCTACACCTTC
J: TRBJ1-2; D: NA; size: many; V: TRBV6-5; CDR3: CASSYRGIIHGYTF; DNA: TGTGCCAGCAGTTACCGCGGCATTATCCATGGCTACACCTTC
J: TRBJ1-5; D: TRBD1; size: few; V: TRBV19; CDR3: CASSPRGQGEKGNQPQHF; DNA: TGTGCCAGTAGCCCAAGGGGTCAGGGGGAAAAGGGCAATCAGCCCCAGCATTTT
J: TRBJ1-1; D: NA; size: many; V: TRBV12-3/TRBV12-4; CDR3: CASSLIAGTEAFF; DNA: TGTGCCAGCAGTTTAATCGCTGGCACTGAAGCTTTCTTT
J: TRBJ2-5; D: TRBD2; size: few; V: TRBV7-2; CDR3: CASSLRGGGNFQETQYF; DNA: TGTGCCAGCAGCTTAAGGGGCGGGGGAAACTTCCAAGAGACCCAGTACTTC
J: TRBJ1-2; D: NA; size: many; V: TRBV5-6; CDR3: CASSMWGYGYTF; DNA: TGTGCCAGCAGCATGTGGGGGTATGGCTACACCTTC
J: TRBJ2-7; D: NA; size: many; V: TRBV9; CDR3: CASSSQVSTYEQYF; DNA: TGTGCCAGCAGCTCACAGGTGTCCACCTACGAGCAGTACTTC
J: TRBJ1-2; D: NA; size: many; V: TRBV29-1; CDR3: CSGGKGDYGYTF; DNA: TGCAGCGGGGGCAAGGGAGACTATGGCTACACCTTC
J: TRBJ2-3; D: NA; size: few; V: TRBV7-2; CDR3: CASSVSHPSTDTQYF; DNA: TGTGCCAGCAGCGTCTCCCATCCTAGCACAGATACGCAGTATTTT